This T cell receptor beta chain stems from a study of CD8 T cells in Susac syndrome. With random hexamers, roughly 0.5 to 1 ug RNA was reverse transcribed. In TCRdb, the immunoSEQ multiplex PCR reads were re-called with MiXCR into one record per CDR3 protein. The sample yields about 250,000 distinct CDR3 sequences, 80% to 95% seen once. Germline V gene data show CDR1 as KGHSH and CDR2 as LQKENI. Trimming stripped 0 bases from V and 0 bases from J, with 9 bases between. The CDR3 contains 16 residues. The rearrangement uses TRBV18 and TRBJ2-4; tentatively, D is TRBD2 (6 bases). This clonotype originated in a human donor with multiple sclerosis. The sequenced material came from CD4+ T cells from PBMCs. CDR3 protein: CASSPPEGLAKNIQYF. CDR3 bases: TGTGCCAGCTCACCACCGGAGGGGTTAGCCAAAAACATTCAGTACTTC.